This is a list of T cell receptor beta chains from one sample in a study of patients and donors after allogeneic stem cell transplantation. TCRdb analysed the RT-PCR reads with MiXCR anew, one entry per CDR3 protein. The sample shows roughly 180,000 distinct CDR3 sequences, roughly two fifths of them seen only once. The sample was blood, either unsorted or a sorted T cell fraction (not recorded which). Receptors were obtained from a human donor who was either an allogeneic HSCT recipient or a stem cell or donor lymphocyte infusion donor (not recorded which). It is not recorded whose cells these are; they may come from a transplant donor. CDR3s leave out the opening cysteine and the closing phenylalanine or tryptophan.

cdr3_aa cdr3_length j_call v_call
ASSSTETQDYQGYT 14 TRBJ1-2 TRBV12-3/TRBV12-4
ATGVTINTEAF 11 TRBJ1-1 TRBV15
ASSEELSSYEQY 12 TRBJ2-7 TRBV5-1
ASSFPRFHLGRNEKLF 16 TRBJ1-4 TRBV12-3/TRBV12-4
ASRGIDNEQF 10 TRBJ2-1 TRBV12-3/TRBV12-4
ASSQGQGIGYEQY 13 TRBJ2-7 TRBV4-3
ASSHTTEYEQY 11 TRBJ2-7 TRBV14
SASEGAF 7 TRBJ1-1 TRBV20-1
ASSPGVSPLH 10 TRBJ1-6 TRBV12-3/TRBV12-4
ASSFRREEETQY 12 TRBJ2-5 TRBV7-9
ASSQGGDWAEAF 12 TRBJ1-1 TRBV3-1
ASGSSTQY 8 TRBJ2-5 TRBV28
ASSYQGQGGELF 12 TRBJ2-2 TRBV28
ASSHPDRGTNQPQH 14 TRBJ1-5 TRBV7-9